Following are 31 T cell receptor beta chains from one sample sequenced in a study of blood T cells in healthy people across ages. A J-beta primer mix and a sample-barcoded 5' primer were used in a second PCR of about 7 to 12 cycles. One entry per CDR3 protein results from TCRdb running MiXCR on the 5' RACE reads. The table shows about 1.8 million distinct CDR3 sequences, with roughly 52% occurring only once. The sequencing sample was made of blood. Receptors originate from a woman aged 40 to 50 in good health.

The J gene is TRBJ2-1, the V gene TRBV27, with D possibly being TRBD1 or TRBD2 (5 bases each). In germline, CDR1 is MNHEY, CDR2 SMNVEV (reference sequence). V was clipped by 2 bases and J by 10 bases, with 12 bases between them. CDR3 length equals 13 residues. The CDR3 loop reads CASSLQGRAEQFF. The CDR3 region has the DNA TGTGCCAGCAGTTTACAGGGACGGGCGGAGCAGTTCTTC.

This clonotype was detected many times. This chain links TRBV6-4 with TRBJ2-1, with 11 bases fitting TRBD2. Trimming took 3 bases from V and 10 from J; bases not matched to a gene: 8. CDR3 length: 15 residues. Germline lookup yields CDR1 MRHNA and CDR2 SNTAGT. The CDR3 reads CASSERASGGQEQFF. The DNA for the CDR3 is TGTGCCAGCAGTGAGCGGGCTAGCGGGGGGCAGGAGCAGTTCTTC.

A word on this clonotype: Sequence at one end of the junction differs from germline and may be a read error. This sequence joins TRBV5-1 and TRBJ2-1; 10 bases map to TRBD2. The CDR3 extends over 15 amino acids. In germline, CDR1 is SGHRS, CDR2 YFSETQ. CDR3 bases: TGCGCCAGCAGCCAATGGACTAGCGGTTACAATGAGCTGTTCTTC. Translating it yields CASSQWTSGYNELFF.

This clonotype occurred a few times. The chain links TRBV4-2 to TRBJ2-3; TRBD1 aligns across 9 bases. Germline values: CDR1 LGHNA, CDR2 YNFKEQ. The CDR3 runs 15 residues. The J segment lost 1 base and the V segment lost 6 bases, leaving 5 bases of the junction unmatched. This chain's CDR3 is CASRRTGAGTDTQYF. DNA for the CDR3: TGTGCCAGCAGACGGACAGGGGCTGGCACAGATACGCAGTATTTT.

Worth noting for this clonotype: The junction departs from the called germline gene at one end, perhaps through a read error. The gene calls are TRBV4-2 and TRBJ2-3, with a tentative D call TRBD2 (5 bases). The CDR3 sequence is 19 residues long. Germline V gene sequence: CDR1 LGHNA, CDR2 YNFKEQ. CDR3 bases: TGTGTCAGCAGCCAAGATGGGTCGGGTACGCGGAGGAGCACAGATACGCAGTATTTT. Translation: CVSSQDGSGTRRSTDTQYF.

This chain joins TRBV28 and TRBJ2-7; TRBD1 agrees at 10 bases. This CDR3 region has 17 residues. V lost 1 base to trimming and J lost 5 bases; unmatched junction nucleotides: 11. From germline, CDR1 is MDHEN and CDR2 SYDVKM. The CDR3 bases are TGTGCCAGCAGTTTATTTGGGACAGGGGCCCAATCGGACGAGCAGTACTTC. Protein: CASSLFGTGAQSDEQYF.

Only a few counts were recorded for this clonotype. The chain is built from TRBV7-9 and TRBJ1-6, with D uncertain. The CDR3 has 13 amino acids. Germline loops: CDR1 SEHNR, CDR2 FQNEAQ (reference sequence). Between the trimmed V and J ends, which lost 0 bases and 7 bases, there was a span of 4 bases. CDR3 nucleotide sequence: TGTGCCAGCAGCTTAGCGTGGAATTCACCCCTCCACTTT. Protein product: CASSLAWNSPLHF.

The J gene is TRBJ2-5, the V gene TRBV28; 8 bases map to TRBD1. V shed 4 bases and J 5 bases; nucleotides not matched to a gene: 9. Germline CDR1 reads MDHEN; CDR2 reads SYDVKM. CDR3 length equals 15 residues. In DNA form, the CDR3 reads TGTGCCAGCAGTTGGCCGACAGGGGTGAGGGAGACCCAGTACTTC. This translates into CASSWPTGVRETQYF.

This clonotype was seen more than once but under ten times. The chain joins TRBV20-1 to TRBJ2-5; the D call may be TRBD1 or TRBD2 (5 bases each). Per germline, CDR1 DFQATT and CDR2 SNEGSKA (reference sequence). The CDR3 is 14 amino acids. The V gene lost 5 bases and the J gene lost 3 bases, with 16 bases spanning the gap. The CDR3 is CSAVLRDGEETQYF. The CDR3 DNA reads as TGCAGTGCTGTCCTCCGGGACGGAGAAGAGACCCAGTACTTC.

CDR3 sequence reads: CASSVSGVLQDTQYF. In nucleotides, the CDR3 is TGTGCCAGCAGCGTTAGCGGGGTTTTGCAAGATACGCAGTATTTT. The rearrangement uses TRBV9 and TRBJ2-3; 8 bases line up with TRBD2. The CDR3 length is 15 residues. The junction had 7 bases not matched to a gene; V was cut back by 2 bases and J by 5 bases. Germline V gives CDR1 SGDLS, CDR2 YYNGEE.

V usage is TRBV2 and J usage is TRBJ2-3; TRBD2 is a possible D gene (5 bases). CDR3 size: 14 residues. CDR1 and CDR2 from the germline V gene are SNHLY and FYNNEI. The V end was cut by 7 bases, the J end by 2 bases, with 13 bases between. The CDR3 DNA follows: TGTGCCAGCAAGGTTAGCGAATACACAGATACGCAGTATTTT. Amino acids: CASKVSEYTDTQYF.

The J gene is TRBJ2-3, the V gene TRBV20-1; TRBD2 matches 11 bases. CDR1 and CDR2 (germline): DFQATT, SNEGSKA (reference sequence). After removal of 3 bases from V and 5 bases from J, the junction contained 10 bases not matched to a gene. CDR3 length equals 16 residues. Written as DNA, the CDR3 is TGCAGTGCTAGTGTCATAGCGGGGGGGCGTTTAGATACGCAGTATTTT. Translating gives CSASVIAGGRLDTQYF.

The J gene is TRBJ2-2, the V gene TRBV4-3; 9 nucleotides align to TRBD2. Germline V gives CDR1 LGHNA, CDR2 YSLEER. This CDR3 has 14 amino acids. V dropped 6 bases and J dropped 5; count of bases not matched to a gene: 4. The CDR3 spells CASRRAGGTGELFF. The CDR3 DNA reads TGCGCCAGCAGACGAGCGGGGGGAACCGGGGAGCTGTTTTTT.

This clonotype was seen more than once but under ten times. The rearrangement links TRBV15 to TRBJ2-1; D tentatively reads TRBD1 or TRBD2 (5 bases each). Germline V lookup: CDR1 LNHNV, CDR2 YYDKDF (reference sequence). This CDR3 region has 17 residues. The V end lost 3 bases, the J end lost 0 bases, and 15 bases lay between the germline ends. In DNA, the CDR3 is TGTGCCACCAGCAGTAGGGGACCTCCCAGCTCCTACAATGAGCAGTTCTTC. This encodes CATSSRGPPSSYNEQFF.

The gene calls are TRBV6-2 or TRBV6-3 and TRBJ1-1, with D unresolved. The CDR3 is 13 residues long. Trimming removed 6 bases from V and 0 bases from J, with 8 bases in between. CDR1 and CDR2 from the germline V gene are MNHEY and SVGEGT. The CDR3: CASRNSMNTEAFF. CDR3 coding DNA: TGTGCCAGCAGGAACAGCATGAACACTGAAGCTTTCTTT.

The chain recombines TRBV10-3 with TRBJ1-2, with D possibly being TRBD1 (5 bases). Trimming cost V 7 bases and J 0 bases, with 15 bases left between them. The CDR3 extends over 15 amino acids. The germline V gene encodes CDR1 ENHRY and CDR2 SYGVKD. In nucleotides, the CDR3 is TGTGCCATCATTCAAGAGACAGATCCTAACTATGGCTACACCTTC. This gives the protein CAIIQETDPNYGYTF.

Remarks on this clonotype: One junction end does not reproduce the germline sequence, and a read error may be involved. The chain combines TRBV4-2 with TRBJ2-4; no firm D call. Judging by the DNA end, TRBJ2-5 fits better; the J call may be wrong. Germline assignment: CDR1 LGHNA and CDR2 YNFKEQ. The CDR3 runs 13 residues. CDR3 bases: TGTGCCTGCAGCCAAGTCGCCCAAGAGACCCAGTACTTC. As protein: CACSQVAQETQYF.

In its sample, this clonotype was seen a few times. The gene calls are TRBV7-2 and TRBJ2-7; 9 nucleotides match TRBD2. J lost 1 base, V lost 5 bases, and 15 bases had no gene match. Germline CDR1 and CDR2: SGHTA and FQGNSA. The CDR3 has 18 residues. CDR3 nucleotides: TGTGCCAGCAGCCCCTTGGCCCAAGGAGCGGGGGGATCCTACGAGCAGTACTTC. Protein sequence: CASSPLAQGAGGSYEQYF.

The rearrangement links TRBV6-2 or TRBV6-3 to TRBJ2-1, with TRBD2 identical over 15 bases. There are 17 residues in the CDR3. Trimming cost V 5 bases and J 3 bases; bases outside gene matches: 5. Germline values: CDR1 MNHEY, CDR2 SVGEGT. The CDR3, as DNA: TGTGCCAGCAGTCCCTCGGGACTAGCGGGGGGCTACAATGAGCAGTTCTTC. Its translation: CASSPSGLAGGYNEQFF.

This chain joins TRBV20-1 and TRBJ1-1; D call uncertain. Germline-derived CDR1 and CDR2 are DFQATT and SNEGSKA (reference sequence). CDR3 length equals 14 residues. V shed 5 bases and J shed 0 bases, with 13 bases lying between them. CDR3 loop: CSAFKGGMNTEAFF. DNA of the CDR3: TGCAGTGCTTTTAAGGGAGGAATGAACACTGAAGCTTTCTTT.

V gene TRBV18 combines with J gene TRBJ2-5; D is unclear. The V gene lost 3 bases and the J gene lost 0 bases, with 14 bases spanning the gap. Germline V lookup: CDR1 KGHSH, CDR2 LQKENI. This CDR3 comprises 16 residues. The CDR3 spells CASSPFTSAYQETQYF. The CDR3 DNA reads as TGTGCCAGCTCACCTTTCACTTCGGCCTACCAAGAGACCCAGTACTTC.

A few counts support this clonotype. Here the CDR3 reads CSARDTYRGVGYGYTF. The CDR3 DNA reads TGCAGTGCTAGAGATACCTACAGGGGGGTCGGCTATGGCTACACCTTC. The V and J genes are TRBV20-1 and TRBJ1-2; 8 bases fit TRBD1. This CDR3 has 16 residues. Looked up from germline, CDR1 is DFQATT and CDR2 is SNEGSKA (reference sequence). The V segment lost 0 bases and the J segment 4 bases; nucleotides outside the gene matches: 10.

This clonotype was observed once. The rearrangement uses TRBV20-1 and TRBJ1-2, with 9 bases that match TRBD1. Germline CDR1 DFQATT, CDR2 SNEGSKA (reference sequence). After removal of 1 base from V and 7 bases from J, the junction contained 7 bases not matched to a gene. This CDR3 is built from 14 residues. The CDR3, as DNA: TGCAGTGCTAGAGTACCACAGGGGGCGCGTGGCTACACCTTC. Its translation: CSARVPQGARGYTF.

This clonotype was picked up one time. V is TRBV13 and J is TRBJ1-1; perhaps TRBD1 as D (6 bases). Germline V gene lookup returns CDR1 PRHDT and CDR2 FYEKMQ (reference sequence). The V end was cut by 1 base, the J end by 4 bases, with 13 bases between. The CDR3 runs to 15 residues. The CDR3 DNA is TGTGCCAGCAGCTTAGTTGGGGGCCGGCGCACTGAAGCTTTCTTT. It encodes CASSLVGGRRTEAFF.

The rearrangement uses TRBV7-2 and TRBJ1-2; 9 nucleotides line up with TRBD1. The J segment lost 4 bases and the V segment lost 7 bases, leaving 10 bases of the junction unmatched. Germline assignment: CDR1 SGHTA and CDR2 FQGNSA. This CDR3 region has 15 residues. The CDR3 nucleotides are TGTGCCAGCACCCCAGCCGGGACAGGGATCTATGGCTACACCTTC. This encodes CASTPAGTGIYGYTF. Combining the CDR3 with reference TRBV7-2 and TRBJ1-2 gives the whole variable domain GAGVSQSPSNKVTEKGKDVELRCDPISGHTALYWYRQSLGQGLEFLIYFQGNSAPDKSGLPSDRFSAERTGGSVSTLTIQRTQQEDSAVYLCASTPAGTGIYGYTFGSGTRLTVV.

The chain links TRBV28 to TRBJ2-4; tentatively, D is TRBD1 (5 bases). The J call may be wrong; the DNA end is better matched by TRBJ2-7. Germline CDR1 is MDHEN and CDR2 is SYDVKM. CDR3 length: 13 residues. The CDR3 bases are TGTGCCAGCAGGAACCAGGGATCCTACGAGCAGTACTTC. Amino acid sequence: CASRNQGSYEQYF.

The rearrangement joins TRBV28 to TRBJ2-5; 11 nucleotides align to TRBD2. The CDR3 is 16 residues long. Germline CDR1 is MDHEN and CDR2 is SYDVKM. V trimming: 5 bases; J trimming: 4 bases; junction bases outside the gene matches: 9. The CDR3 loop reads CASSTWSLAGGETQYF. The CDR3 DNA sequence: TGTGCCAGCAGTACTTGGTCCCTAGCGGGGGGAGAGACCCAGTACTTC.

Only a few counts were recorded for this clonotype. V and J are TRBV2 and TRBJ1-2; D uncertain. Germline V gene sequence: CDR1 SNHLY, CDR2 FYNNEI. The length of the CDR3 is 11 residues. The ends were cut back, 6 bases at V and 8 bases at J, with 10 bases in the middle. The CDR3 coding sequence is TGTGCCAGCAGGAGTCAGCAGGGCTACACCTTC. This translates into CASRSQQGYTF.

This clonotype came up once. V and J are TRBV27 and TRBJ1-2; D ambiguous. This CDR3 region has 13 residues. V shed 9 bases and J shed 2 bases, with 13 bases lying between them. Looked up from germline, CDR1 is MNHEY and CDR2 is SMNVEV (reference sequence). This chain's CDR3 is CASHDVLNYGYTF. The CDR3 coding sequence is TGTGCCAGTCACGATGTTCTGAACTATGGCTACACCTTC.

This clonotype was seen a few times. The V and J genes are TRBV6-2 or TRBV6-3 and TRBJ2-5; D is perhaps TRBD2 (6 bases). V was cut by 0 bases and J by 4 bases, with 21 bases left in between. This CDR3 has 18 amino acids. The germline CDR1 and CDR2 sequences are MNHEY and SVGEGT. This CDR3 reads CASSYSVGVADQRETQYF. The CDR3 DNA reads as TGTGCCAGCAGTTACTCGGTAGGAGTAGCGGACCAACGAGAGACCCAGTACTTC.

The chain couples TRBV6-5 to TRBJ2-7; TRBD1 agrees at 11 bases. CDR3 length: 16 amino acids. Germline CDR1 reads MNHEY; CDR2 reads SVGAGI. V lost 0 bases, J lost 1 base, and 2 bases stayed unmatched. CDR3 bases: TGTGCCAGCAGTTACTCGGGACAGGGGGTTTCCTACGAGCAGTACTTC. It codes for CASSYSGQGVSYEQYF.